This T cell receptor beta chain was sequenced during a study of OX40 agonist ivuxolimab in advanced cancers. The overall study: Patients were treated with ivuxolimab, an agonistic anti-OX40 (CD134) antibody. Aged about 23 to 90 with a mean of around 60 years, they were around 79% male. Anti-PD-1, anti-PD-L1 or anti-CTLA-4 therapy given earlier was allowed, and 30% to 45% had some.

Profiled with immunoSEQ multiplex PCR; TCRdb holds only in-frame clones, not every one. The table lists roughly 70,000 clones, less than 90% of them singletons. Germline-derived CDR1 and CDR2 are MDHEN and SYDVKM. The CDR3 runs to 13 residues. The ends were cut back, 5 bases at V and 7 bases at J, with 12 bases in the middle. The sample consisted of CD4+ or CD8+ T cells sorted from blood, taken in a trial of the OX40 agonist ivuxolimab. J is TRBJ1-5 and V is TRBV28, with D possibly being TRBD1 (6 bases). The sequence was collected from an adult with an advanced solid tumor such as melanoma, head and neck, liver or kidney cancer. CDR3 residues: CASSTPDRQPQHF. The CDR3 DNA reads as TGTGCCAGCAGTACCCCGGACAGACAGCCCCAGCATTTT. The complete variable domain, with remaining parts taken from reference TRBV28 and TRBJ1-5, reads DVKVTQSSRYLVKRTGEKVFLECVQDMDHENMFWYRQDPGLGLRLIYFSYDVKMKEKGDIPEGYSVSREKKERFSLILESASTNQTSMYLCASSTPDRQPQHFGDGTRLSIL.